The 8 T cell receptor beta chains reported below all come from one sample, sequenced in a study of blood T cell repertoires in COVID-19. The data were produced by immunoSEQ multiplex PCR, yet TCRdb's version contains in-frame clones alone and is incomplete. The data show 80,000 to 95,000 clones, more than 75% seen once. The sample comprised peripheral blood. Source of these receptors: a woman aged 70-85 years with acute or convalescent COVID-19.

The chain is built from TRBV5-4 and TRBJ2-1; 9 nucleotides align to TRBD1. The CDR3 consists of 15 residues. Trimming took 4 bases from V and 4 from J; bases not matched to a gene: 6. Germline V CDR1 and CDR2: SGHNT, YYREEE (reference sequence). CDR3 DNA: TGTGCCAGCAGCGGCACAGGGGGCTTGTACAATGAGCAGTTCTTC. This encodes CASSGTGGLYNEQFF.

The chain joins TRBV11-3 to TRBJ2-5, with 7 nucleotides matching TRBD2. Germline V gene sequence: CDR1 SGHNT, CDR2 YENEEA. The ends lost 4 bases at V and 4 bases at J; junction bases unmatched: 6. The CDR3 has 14 amino acids. In DNA form, the CDR3 reads TGTGCCAGCAGCTCTGGACTAGTGGGAGAGACCCAGTACTTC. Translation gives CASSSGLVGETQYF.

The genes are TRBV5-4 and TRBJ2-5; D might be TRBD1 (6 bases). Germline lookup yields CDR1 SGHNT and CDR2 YYREEE (reference sequence). The CDR3 is 17 amino acids. The V end was cut by 2 bases, the J end by 3 bases, with 20 bases between. The CDR3 bases are TGTGCCAGCAGCTTATCAGGGGACGCTAGGATTAAAGAGACCCAGTACTTC. Translation: CASSLSGDARIKETQYF.

The CDR3 sequence is CASSSLAGGPYNEQFF. Here the CDR3 DNA reads TGTGCCAGCAGCTCGCTAGCGGGGGGACCCTACAATGAGCAGTTCTTC. This chain links TRBV7-2 with TRBJ2-1; TRBD2 matches 11 bases. The V and J ends lost 4 bases and 2 bases, in that order; junction bases with no gene match: 4. This CDR3 is built from 16 residues. Germline CDR1 reads SGHTA; CDR2 reads FQGNSA. Combining the CDR3 with reference TRBV7-2 and TRBJ2-1 gives the whole variable domain GAGVSQSPSNKVTEKGKDVELRCDPISGHTALYWYRQSLGQGLEFLIYFQGNSAPDKSGLPSDRFSAERTGGSVSTLTIQRTQQEDSAVYLCASSSLAGGPYNEQFFGPGTRLTVL.

The chain has TRBV9 and TRBJ1-1; 8 bases are a match to TRBD1. This CDR3 is built from 16 residues. Germline assignment: CDR1 SGDLS and CDR2 YYNGEE. V shed 3 bases, J shed 1 base, and the junction held 8 bases outside the gene matches. CDR3 region: CASSGDRGTGNTEAFF. The DNA for the CDR3 is TGTGCCAGCAGCGGAGACAGGGGCACCGGGAACACTGAAGCTTTCTTT.

The rearrangement uses TRBV11-3 and TRBJ2-1; weak D call: TRBD2 (6 bases). Trimming took 4 bases from V and 4 from J, leaving 11 bases between them. The germline gives CDR1 SGHNT, CDR2 YENEEA. The CDR3 has 14 amino acids. As DNA, the CDR3 is TGTGCCAGCAGCTCCGGGAGTACGTACAATGAGCAGTTCTTC. As protein: CASSSGSTYNEQFF.

The V gene is TRBV7-8, the J gene TRBJ2-2, with a weak D call TRBD1 (6 bases). Deletions cut 1 base from V and 3 bases from J, with 12 bases between. Germline V gene sequence: CDR1 SGHVS, CDR2 FQNEAQ. The CDR3 covers 16 residues. The chain's CDR3 is CASSLVGHGDTGELFF. The DNA for the CDR3 is TGTGCCAGCAGCTTAGTGGGACACGGAGACACCGGGGAGCTGTTTTTT. The whole variable domain, remainder taken from reference TRBV7-8 and TRBJ2-2, is GAGVSQSPRYKVAKRGQDVALRCDPISGHVSLFWYQQALGQGPEFLTYFQNEAQLDKSGLPSDRFFAERPEGSVSTLKIQRTQQEDSAVYLCASSLVGHGDTGELFFGEGSRLTVL.

V usage is TRBV5-6 and J usage is TRBJ1-2; D not certain. Trimming took 4 bases from V and 2 from J, leaving 12 bases between them. The CDR3 is 14 residues long. Germline V lookup: CDR1 SGHDT, CDR2 YYEEEE. The CDR3 DNA follows: TGTGCCAGCAGCACAACCCGGGAAAACTATGGCTACACCTTC. Protein: CASSTTRENYGYTF. Full variable domain (missing parts from reference TRBV5-6 and TRBJ1-2): DAGVTQSPTHLIKTRGQQVTLRCSPKSGHDTVSWYQQALGQGPQFIFQYYEEEERQRGNFPDRFSGHQFPNYSSELNVNALLLGDSALYLCASSTTRENYGYTFGSGTRLTVV.